This record looks at one T cell receptor (beta chain) sequence and its context. Its specificity is not known. Donors in the study were healthy people who gave bone marrow. The data are from a study of cytomegalovirus exposure and HLA in healthy donors. Study findings and constraints: The study carried out a later analysis of TCR beta sequences. It associated 15,000 to 20,000 of them with specific HLA alleles at a false discovery rate of 0.05. Trimming of TCR beta V- and J-genes showed a link, identified in a later analysis, to a missense DCLRE1C variant. Cytomegalovirus-associated status was assigned to about 170 TCR beta chains.

Germline assignment: CDR1 SGHNT and CDR2 YYREEE (reference sequence). Trimming cost V 2 bases and J 3 bases; bases outside gene matches: 10. The CDR3 has 19 amino acids. PCR amplification relied on 60 Vbeta primers (plus 13 Jbeta primers). Sequenced by immunoSEQ multiplex PCR; TCRdb stores in-frame clones only, minus some. This table holds over 90,000 clones, 60% to 75% found once. The gene calls are TRBV5-4 and TRBJ2-1; 14 bases align to TRBD2. Sample: PBMCs. This receptor was taken from a female donor in good health and CMV-seropositive. As DNA, the CDR3 is TGTGCCAGCAGCTTCAGCGGACTAGCGGGGGGCGTTGTCTACAATGAGCAGTTCTTC. Translating gives CASSFSGLAGGVVYNEQFF.